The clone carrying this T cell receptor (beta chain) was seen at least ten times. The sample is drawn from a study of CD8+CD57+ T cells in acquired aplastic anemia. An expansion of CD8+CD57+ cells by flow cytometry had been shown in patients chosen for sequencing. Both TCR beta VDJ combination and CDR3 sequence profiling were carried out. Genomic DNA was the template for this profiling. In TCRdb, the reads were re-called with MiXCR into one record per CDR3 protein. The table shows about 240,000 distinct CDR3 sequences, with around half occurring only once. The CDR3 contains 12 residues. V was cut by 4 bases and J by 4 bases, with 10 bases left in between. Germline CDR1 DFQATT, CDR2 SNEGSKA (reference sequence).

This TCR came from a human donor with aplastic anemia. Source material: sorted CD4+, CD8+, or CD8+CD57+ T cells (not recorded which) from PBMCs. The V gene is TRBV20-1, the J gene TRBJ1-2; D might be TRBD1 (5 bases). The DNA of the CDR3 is TGCAGTGCTAACGACAGATTCTATGGCTACACCTTC. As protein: CSANDRFYGYTF.